This T cell receptor beta chain was captured in a study of cytomegalovirus exposure and HLA in healthy donors. Study summary: Earlier, approximately 190 million T cells were analyzed, and some 120 million unique TCR beta sequences were found among them.

Donors consisted of healthy bone marrow donors. General study points: Later analysis showed TCR association rates varying by HLA locus, highest for DRB1 and lowest for HLA-C. Reported results showed that the classifier diagnosed cytomegalovirus status with high specificity and sensitivity.

Primers included in the PCR were 60 Vbeta and 13 Jbeta primers. Libraries were prepared by immunoSEQ multiplex PCR; TCRdb keeps only in-frame clonotypes and omits some of them. The sample lists 95,000 or so clones, 70% occurring once. This clone turned up a few times. Its specificity is not known. CDR1 and CDR2 from the germline V gene are SGHDT and YYEEEE. The CDR3 has 15 residues. V was pared by 4 bases and J by 4 bases, with 17 bases between. The sequence was obtained from a woman aged 45 to 65 in good health and CMV-seropositive. The chain combines TRBV5-6 with TRBJ1-2; D unclear. The sample taken for sequencing was PBMCs. This chain's CDR3 is CASSARLGSFYGYTF. The CDR3 DNA sequence: TGTGCCAGCAGCGCTCGTCTGGGGAGCTTCTATGGCTACACCTTC.